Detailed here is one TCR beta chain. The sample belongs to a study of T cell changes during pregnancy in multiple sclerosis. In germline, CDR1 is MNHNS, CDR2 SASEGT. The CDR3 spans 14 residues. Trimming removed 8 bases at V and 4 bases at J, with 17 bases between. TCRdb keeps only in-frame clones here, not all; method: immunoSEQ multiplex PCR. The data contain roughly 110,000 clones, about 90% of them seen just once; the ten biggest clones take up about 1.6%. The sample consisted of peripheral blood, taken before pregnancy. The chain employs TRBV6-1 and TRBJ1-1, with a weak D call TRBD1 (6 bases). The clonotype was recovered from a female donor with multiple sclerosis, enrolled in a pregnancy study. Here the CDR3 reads CASGLGGFGTEAFF. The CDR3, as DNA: TGTGCCAGCGGACTAGGGGGGTTTGGCACTGAAGCTTTCTTT.